This T cell receptor beta chain was identified in a study of post-analysis software for immune sequencing data. Each TCR beta cDNA library carried unique molecular identifiers. TCRdb passed the PCR reads through MiXCR, listing each CDR3 protein once. The sample holds approximately 570,000 distinct CDR3 sequences, 40% to 50% seen once. On this clonotype: Its antigen is as yet unknown.

Whole-study findings and limits: Controls' normalized Chao1 diversity significantly exceeded that of multiple sclerosis patients.

The origin of this receptor is a girl between 5 and 17 years old with multiple sclerosis. Sequencing input: blood.

CDR3 coding DNA: TGTGCCAGCAGAGTTGGAGAGAGGGGGATCACAGATACGCAGTATTTT. It yields the protein CASRVGERGITDTQYF. This sequence joins TRBV12-3 or TRBV12-4 and TRBJ2-3, with D perhaps matching TRBD1 (6 bases). This CDR3 spans 16 amino acids. V lost 6 bases, J lost 2 bases, and 18 bases lay in between.